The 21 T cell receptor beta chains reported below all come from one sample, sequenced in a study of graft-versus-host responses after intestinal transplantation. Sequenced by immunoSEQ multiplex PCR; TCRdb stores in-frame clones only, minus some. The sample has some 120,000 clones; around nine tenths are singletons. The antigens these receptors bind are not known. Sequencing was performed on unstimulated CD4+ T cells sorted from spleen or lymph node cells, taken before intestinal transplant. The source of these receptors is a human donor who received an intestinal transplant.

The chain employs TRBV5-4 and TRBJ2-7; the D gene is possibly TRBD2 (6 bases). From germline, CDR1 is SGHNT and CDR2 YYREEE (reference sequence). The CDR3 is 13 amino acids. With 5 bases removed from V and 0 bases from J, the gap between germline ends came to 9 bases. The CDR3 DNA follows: TGTGCCAGCAGTCCCGGGGGCTCCTACGAGCAGTACTTC. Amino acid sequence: CASSPGGSYEQYF.

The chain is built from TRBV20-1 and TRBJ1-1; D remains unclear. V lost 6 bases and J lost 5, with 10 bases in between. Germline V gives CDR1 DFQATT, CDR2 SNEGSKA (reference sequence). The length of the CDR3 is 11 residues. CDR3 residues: CSASPLTEAFF. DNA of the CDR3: TGCAGTGCCTCACCCCTTACTGAAGCTTTCTTT.

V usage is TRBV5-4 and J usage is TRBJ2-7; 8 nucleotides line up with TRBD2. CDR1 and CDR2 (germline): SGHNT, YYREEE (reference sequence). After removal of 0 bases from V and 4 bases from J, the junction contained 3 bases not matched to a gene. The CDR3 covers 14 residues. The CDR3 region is CASSLGRGGYEQYF. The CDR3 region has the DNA TGTGCCAGCAGCTTGGGACGGGGGGGTTACGAGCAGTACTTC.

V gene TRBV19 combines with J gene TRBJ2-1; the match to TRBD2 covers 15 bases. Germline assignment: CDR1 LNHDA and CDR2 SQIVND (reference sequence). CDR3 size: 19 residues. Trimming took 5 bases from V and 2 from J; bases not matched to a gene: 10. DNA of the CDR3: TGTGCCAGTAGTTTCCGCCGGACTAGCGGGGGGGGCCCCTACAATGAGCAGTTCTTC. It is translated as CASSFRRTSGGGPYNEQFF.

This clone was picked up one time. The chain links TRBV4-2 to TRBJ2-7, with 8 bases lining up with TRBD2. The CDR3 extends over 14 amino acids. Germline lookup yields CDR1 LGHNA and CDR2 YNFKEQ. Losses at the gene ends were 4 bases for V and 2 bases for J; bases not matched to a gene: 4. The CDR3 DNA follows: TGTGCCAGCAGCCCGGGACTAGGTCCCTACGAGCAGTACTTC. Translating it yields CASSPGLGPYEQYF.

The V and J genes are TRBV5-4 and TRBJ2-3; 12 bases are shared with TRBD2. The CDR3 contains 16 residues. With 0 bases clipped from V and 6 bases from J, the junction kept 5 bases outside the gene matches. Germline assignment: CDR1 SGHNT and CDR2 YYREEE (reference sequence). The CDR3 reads CASSLGGLAGGDTQYF. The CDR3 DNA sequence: TGTGCCAGCAGCTTGGGCGGCCTAGCGGGGGGGGATACGCAGTATTTT.

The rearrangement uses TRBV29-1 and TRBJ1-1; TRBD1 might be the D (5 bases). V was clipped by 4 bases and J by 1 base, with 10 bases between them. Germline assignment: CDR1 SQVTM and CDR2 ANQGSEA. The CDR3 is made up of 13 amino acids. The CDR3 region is CSVGGHQNTEAFF. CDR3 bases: TGCAGCGTTGGAGGACACCAGAACACTGAAGCTTTCTTT. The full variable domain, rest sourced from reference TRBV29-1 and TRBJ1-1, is SAVISQKPSRDICQRGTSLTIQCQVDSQVTMMFWYRQQPGQSLTLIATANQGSEATYESGFVIDKFPISRPNLTFSTLTVSNMSPEDSSIYLCSVGGHQNTEAFFGQGTRLTVV.

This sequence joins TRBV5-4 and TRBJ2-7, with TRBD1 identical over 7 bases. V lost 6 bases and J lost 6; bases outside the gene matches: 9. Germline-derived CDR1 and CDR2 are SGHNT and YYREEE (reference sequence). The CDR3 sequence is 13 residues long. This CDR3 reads CASTLNRGREQYF. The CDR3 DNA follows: TGTGCCAGCACCCTCAATAGGGGGCGCGAGCAGTACTTC.

CDR3 DNA: TGTGCCACCTCCCCGTCCCTCTCCTACGAGCAGTACTTC. It yields the protein CATSPSLSYEQYF. This sequence joins TRBV27 and TRBJ2-7, with D unresolved. Germline values: CDR1 MNHEY, CDR2 SMNVEV (reference sequence). The CDR3 is made up of 13 amino acids. Trimming removed 10 bases from V and 0 bases from J, with 13 bases in between.

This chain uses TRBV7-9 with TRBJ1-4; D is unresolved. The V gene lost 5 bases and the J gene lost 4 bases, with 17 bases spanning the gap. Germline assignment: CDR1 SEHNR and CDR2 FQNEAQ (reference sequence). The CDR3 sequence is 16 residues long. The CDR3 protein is CASSPAVVVLNEKLFF. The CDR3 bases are TGTGCCAGCAGCCCCGCAGTAGTGGTGCTTAATGAAAAACTGTTTTTT.

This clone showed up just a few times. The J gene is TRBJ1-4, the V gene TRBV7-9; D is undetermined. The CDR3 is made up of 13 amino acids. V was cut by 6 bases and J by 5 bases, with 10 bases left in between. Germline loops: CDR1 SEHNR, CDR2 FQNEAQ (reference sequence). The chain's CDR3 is CASRRAGNEKLFF. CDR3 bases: TGTGCCAGCAGAAGGGCGGGAAATGAAAAACTGTTTTTT. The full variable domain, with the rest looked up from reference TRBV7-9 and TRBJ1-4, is DTGVSQNPRHKITKRGQNVTFRCDPISEHNRLYWYRQTLGQGPEFLTYFQNEAQLEKSRLLSDRFSAERPKGSFSTLEIQRTEQGDSAMYLCASRRAGNEKLFFGSGTQLSVL.

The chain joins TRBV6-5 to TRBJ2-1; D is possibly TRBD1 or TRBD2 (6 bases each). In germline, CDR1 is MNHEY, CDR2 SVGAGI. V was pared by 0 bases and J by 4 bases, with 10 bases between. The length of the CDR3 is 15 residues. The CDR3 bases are TGTGCCAGCAGTTACTCGAGGGGGACTTACAATGAGCAGTTCTTC. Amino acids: CASSYSRGTYNEQFF.

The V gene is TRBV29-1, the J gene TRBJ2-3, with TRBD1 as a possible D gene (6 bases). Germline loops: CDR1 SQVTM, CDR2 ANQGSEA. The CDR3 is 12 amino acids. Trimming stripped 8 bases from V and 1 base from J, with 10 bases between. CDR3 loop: CSFTGRTDTQYF. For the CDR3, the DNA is TGCAGCTTCACAGGGCGCACAGATACGCAGTATTTT.

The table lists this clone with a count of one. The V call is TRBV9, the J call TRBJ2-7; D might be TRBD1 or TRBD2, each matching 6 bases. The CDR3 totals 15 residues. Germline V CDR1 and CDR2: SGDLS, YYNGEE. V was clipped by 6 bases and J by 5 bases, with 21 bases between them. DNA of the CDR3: TGTGCCAGCACCAAGAGGGGGGACCCCGTGGACGAGCAGTACTTC. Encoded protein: CASTKRGDPVDEQYF. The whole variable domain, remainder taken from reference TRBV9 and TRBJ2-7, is DSGVTQTPKHLITATGQRVTLRCSPRSGDLSVYWYQQSLDQGLQFLIQYYNGEERAKGNILERFSAQQFPDLHSELNLSSLELGDSALYFCASTKRGDPVDEQYFGPGTRLTVT.

The DNA of the CDR3 is TGTGCCAGCAGCTTTCGCAGTCAGCCCCAGCATTTT. This encodes CASSFRSQPQHF. This rearrangement joins TRBV5-6 to TRBJ1-5; D is uncertain. V was pared by 2 bases and J by 6 bases, with 6 bases between. CDR1 is SGHDT, CDR2 YYEEEE, per germline. The CDR3 loop spans 12 amino acids.

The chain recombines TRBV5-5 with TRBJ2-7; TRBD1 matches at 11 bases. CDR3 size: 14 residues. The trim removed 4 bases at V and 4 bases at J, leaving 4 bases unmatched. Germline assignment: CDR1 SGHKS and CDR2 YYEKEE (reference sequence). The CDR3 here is CASSADRGLYEQYF. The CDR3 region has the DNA TGTGCCAGCAGCGCGGACAGGGGGCTGTACGAGCAGTACTTC.

CDR3 nucleotide sequence: TGCGCCAGCAGCTTGGATTTAAGGGGTGTAAATGAAAAACTGTTTTTT. Its translation is CASSLDLRGVNEKLFF. The genes are TRBV5-1 and TRBJ1-4, with D maybe TRBD1 (5 bases). Germline V gene data show CDR1 as SGHRS and CDR2 as YFSETQ. Trimming took 0 bases from V and 5 from J, leaving 14 bases between them. The CDR3 totals 16 residues.

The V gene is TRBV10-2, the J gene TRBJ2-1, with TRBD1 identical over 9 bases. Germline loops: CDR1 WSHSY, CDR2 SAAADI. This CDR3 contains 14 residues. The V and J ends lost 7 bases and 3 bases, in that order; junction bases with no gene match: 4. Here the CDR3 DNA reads TGCGCCAGCAAGGGACAGGGAGGCTACAATGAGCAGTTCTTC. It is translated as CASKGQGGYNEQFF.

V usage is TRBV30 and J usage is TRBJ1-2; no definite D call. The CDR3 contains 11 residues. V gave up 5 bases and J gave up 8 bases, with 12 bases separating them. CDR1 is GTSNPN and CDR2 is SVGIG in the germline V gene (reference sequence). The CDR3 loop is CAWGIVSGYTF. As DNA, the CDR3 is TGTGCCTGGGGGATCGTATCCGGCTACACCTTC.

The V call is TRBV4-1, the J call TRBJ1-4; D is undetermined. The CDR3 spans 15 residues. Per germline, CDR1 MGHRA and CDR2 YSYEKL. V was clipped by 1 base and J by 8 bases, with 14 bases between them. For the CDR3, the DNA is TGCGCCAGCAGCCAAGTCGGCTTGGGCGTCGAAAAACTGTTTTTT. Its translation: CASSQVGLGVEKLFF.

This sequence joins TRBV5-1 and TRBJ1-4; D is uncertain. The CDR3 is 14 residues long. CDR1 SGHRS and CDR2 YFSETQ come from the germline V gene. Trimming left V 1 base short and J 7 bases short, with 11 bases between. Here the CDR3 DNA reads TGCGCCAGCAGCTTGACGCCAGAACTTGAAAAACTGTTTTTT. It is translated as CASSLTPELEKLFF.